This T cell receptor beta chain was sequenced during a study of PD-L1 blockade in urothelial cancer. Study details: It was at 3 weeks (second dose) and 6 weeks after treatment start that blood was analyzed. Notes on the study in general: Having blood TCR clonality under the median before treatment predicted better survival.

Only in-frame clones appear in the TCRdb table, and some are missing; sequencing was by immunoSEQ multiplex PCR. The sample lists 90,000 to 130,000 clones; 75% to 95% were seen once. As for time point: peripheral blood 6 weeks after treatment start. Patient disease was locally advanced or metastatic urothelial carcinoma. CDR3 length: 15 amino acids. Germline loops: CDR1 SGHTA, CDR2 FQGTGA. Trimming removed 1 base from V and 5 bases from J; junction bases left unmatched: 5. Concerning this clone itself: No antigen is known for it.

The source was PBMCs, collected around atezolizumab (anti-PD-L1) treatment. The chain links TRBV7-3 to TRBJ2-3; 8 bases are a match to TRBD2. The source of this sequence is a man aged 60 to 75 with urothelial cancer. The CDR3 region has the DNA TGTGCCAGCAGCTTAAACGGGAGGGCCTTAGATACGCAGTATTTT. It codes for CASSLNGRALDTQYF.